The source of this TCR beta chain is a study of metastatic and nonmetastatic thyroid tumors. Study summary: Blood and tumor or nodule tissue repertoires from malignant and benign thyroid patients were compared.

On this clone: Its antigen remains unknown.

General study points: Versus benign nodules, malignant thyroid tumors reportedly had significantly higher TCR beta diversity, in blood and tumor.

As originally analysed: Differences in CDR3 between clinicopathological groups were drawn on to build a classifier intended to discriminate distant-metastatic papillary thyroid cancer patients. MiXCR re-clonotyped the PCR reads for TCRdb. TCRdb, not the authors, supplied the V and J calls. The repertoire holds fewer than 40,000 clones, with 35% as singletons. No treatment had been given to any patient before thyroid surgery. The CDR3 covers 13 residues. V was clipped by 2 bases and J by 12 bases, with 17 bases between them. Germline V CDR1 and CDR2: GTSNPN, SVGIG (reference sequence). The source material was tumor tissue. The TCR sequence derives from a female donor with papillary thyroid cancer or a benign thyroid nodule (not recorded which). Some clones in this sample may be carry-over from other donors' samples. The rearrangement joins TRBV30 to TRBJ2-1; D unresolved. This CDR3 reads CAWSSENKIGQFF. Written as DNA, the CDR3 is TGTGCCTGGAGTTCTGAGAATAAAATAGGGCAGTTCTTC.